The 3 T cell receptor beta chains below were found in one sample sequenced in a study of CD8+CD57+ T cells in acquired aplastic anemia. Selection for sequencing was limited to patients who had shown CD8+CD57+ cell expansion by flow cytometry. Genomic DNA was employed as the template in profiling TCR beta VDJ and CDR3. One entry per CDR3 protein results from TCRdb running MiXCR on the reads. The sample yields some 140,000 distinct CDR3 sequences, approximately 52% seen once. Source material: sorted CD4+, CD8+, or CD8+CD57+ T cells (not recorded which) from PBMCs. The origin of the receptors is a human donor with aplastic anemia.

This sequence joins TRBV10-3 and TRBJ2-7, with D unresolved. The germline V and J ends were trimmed by 0 bases and 2 bases, with 8 bases remaining between them. The germline CDR1 and CDR2 sequences are ENHRY and SYGVKD. This CDR3 is 14 amino acids long. CDR3 bases: TGTGCCATCAGTGAGTCAGAGATTACCTACGAGCAGTACTTC. Residues: CAISESEITYEQYF.

CDR3 amino acids: CASSGDRGQQQYF. The CDR3 DNA sequence: TGTGCCAGCAGCGGCGACAGGGGGCAGCAGCAGTACTTC. This chain links TRBV2 with TRBJ2-7, with 10 bases matching TRBD1. CDR1 and CDR2 from the germline V gene are SNHLY and FYNNEI. After removal of 6 bases from V and 8 bases from J, the junction contained 7 bases not matched to a gene. CDR3 length equals 13 residues. Together with reference TRBV2 and TRBJ2-7, the CDR3 gives the full variable domain: EPEVTQTPSHQVTQMGQEVILRCVPISNHLYFYWYRQILGQKVEFLVSFYNNEISEKSEIFDDQFSVERPDGSNFTLKIRSTKLEDSAMYFCASSGDRGQQQYFGPGTRLTVT.

This sequence joins TRBV29-1 and TRBJ2-1; D not resolved. Trimming removed 4 bases at V and 10 bases at J, with 14 bases between. CDR3 length: 12 residues. The V gene's germline CDR1 is SQVTM and CDR2 ANQGSEA. The CDR3 sequence: CSVAQESLEQFF. The CDR3 DNA is TGCAGCGTTGCTCAGGAGAGTTTGGAGCAGTTCTTC.